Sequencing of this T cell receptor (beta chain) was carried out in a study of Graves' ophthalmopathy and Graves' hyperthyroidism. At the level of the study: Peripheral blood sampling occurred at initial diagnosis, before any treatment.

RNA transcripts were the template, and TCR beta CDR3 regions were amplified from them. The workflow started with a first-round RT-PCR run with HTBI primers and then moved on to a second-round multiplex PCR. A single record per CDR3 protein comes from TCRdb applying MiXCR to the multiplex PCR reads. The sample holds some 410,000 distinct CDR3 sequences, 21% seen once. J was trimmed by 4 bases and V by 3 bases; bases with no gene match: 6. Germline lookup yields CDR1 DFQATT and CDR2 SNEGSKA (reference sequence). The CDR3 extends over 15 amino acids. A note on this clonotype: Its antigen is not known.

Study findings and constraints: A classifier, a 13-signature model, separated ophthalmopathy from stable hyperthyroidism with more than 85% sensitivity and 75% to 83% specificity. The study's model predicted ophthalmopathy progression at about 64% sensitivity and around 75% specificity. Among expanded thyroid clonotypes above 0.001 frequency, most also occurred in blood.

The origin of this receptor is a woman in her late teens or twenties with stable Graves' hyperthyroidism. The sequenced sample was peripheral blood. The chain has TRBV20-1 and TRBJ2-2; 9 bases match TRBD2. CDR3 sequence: CSASIPAGGTGELFF. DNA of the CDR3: TGCAGTGCTAGTATCCCAGCGGGAGGCACCGGGGAGCTGTTTTTT.